These 9 T cell receptor beta chains were sequenced from one sample in a study of long-term antiretroviral therapy in people with HIV. immunoSEQ v3.0 was run at survey level. Produced via immunoSEQ multiplex PCR; TCRdb's table is partial and in-frame only. The profile shows some 25,000 clones, about 86% of them singletons. This material consisted of unsorted PBMCs, taken 1.2 years after starting antiretroviral therapy. These receptors came from a man over 45 with HIV.

The genes are TRBV28 and TRBJ2-5, with 9 positions matching TRBD2. V lost 7 bases and J lost 5; bases outside the gene matches: 11. CDR1 and CDR2 from the germline V gene are MDHEN and SYDVKM. The CDR3 spans 15 residues. The CDR3 coding sequence is TGTGCCAGCACCCAGGGGCGGGGGGGCCGGGAGACCCAGTACTTC. Amino acid sequence: CASTQGRGGRETQYF.

CDR3 loop: CASSLRDGVNYGYTF. The CDR3 nucleotides read TGTGCCAGCTCACTACGGGACGGAGTGAACTATGGCTACACCTTC. The chain uses TRBV18 and TRBJ1-2; TRBD1 is a possible D gene (5 bases). Trimming cost V 4 bases and J 2 bases, with 14 bases left between them. CDR1 and CDR2 from the germline V gene are KGHSH and LQKENI. The CDR3 has 15 amino acids.

The chain employs TRBV6-5 and TRBJ2-7, with D maybe TRBD1 (6 bases). V was trimmed by 6 bases and J by 1 base, leaving 10 bases between them. Germline loops: CDR1 MNHEY, CDR2 SVGAGI. The CDR3 runs to 13 residues. The CDR3 spells CASRTGTSYEQYF. CDR3 in DNA: TGTGCCAGCAGGACCGGGACATCCTACGAGCAGTACTTC.

J is TRBJ1-1 and V is TRBV28; 7 bases fit TRBD1. The CDR3 runs 15 residues. Germline CDR1 is MDHEN and CDR2 is SYDVKM. Trimming took 5 bases from V and 1 from J; bases not matched to a gene: 7. CDR3: CASSLQGQRNTEAFF. CDR3 DNA sequence: TGTGCCAGCAGTCTTCAGGGACAGCGGAACACTGAAGCTTTCTTT.

This clone showed up just once. The chain carries TRBV2 and TRBJ1-1; no clear D gene. This CDR3 has 14 amino acids. V was shortened by 3 bases and J by 11 bases, with 19 bases between the two germline ends. Germline V lookup: CDR1 SNHLY, CDR2 FYNNEI. CDR3 residues: CASSDLTRGVRAFF. The CDR3 coding sequence is TGTGCCAGCAGTGACCTGACCCGCGGAGTACGGGCTTTCTTT.

V is TRBV5-1 and J is TRBJ2-1; a possible D gene is TRBD2 (5 bases). The CDR3 is 14 residues long. Germline-derived CDR1 and CDR2 are SGHRS and YFSETQ. V shed 0 bases and J shed 6 bases, with 10 bases lying between them. The CDR3: CASSLGASLNEQFF. CDR3 DNA sequence: TGCGCCAGCAGCTTGGGGGCTAGCCTCAATGAGCAGTTCTTC.

This clone was found once. V and J are TRBV28 and TRBJ2-1; 9 bases are a match to TRBD1. The CDR3 runs 15 residues. The ends lost 6 bases at V and 3 bases at J; junction bases unmatched: 6. Germline CDR1 MDHEN, CDR2 SYDVKM. The CDR3 protein is CASSPGTGFYNEQFF. The CDR3 DNA reads as TGTGCCAGCAGCCCCGGGACAGGGTTCTACAATGAGCAGTTCTTC.

This chain joins TRBV11-1 and TRBJ1-6; no reliable D call. Germline assignment: CDR1 SGHAT and CDR2 FQDESV (reference sequence). The CDR3 runs 14 residues. The ends were cut back, 4 bases at V and 5 bases at J, with 9 bases in the middle. CDR3 sequence: CASSYKGNNSPLHF. CDR3 nucleotide sequence: TGTGCCAGCAGCTACAAGGGAAATAATTCACCCCTCCACTTT.

The chain has TRBV10-1 and TRBJ1-5; tentatively, D is TRBD1 (6 bases). The CDR3 totals 15 residues. Trimming stripped 7 bases from V and 0 bases from J, with 13 bases between. Germline V lookup: CDR1 WNHNN, CDR2 SYGVQD (reference sequence). CDR3 coding DNA: TGCGCCAGCACCCGGGGACAATGTAGCAATCAGCCCCAGCATTTT. This gives the protein CASTRGQCSNQPQHF.